This entry describes one TCR beta chain. The junction and the germline gene differ at one end; a read error may be behind it. This sample stems from a study of tumor and adjacent non-tumor tissue in lung cancer. This sample's RNA came from whole unsorted tissue. This non-tumor lung sample came from over 3 cm beyond the tumor edge. The CDR3 has 14 residues. Three rounds of nested PCR, following a modified ARM-PCR protocol, produced the TCRbeta library. TCRdb processed the multiplex PCR reads anew with MiXCR; each CDR3 protein has one entry. The sample comprises 50,000 or so distinct CDR3 sequences, around three quarters of which are singletons, and 20% to 25% rests with the top ten.

The V gene is TRBV12-3 or TRBV12-4, the J gene TRBJ2-2; no clear D gene. Sequenced: distant non-tumor lung tissue. The receptor was derived from an older woman with non-small cell lung cancer. CDR3 nucleotide sequence: TGTGCCAGTAGTTTGAGGCACAACACCAGGGAGCTGTTTTTT. This encodes CASSLRHNTRELFF.